Described below is a single TCR beta chain sequence and its context. Amplification yielded TCR beta CDR3 regions, with RNA transcripts as the source. The TCR CDR3 first-round RT-PCR relied on the HTBI primer set. TCRdb reprocessed the multiplex PCR reads via MiXCR and lists one record per CDR3 protein. Here the sample spans about 180,000 distinct CDR3 sequences, over 15% being singletons. This entry comes from a study of T cells in Graves' hyperthyroidism and ophthalmopathy. Germline trimming cut 3 bases from V and 1 base from J; bases unmatched to any gene: 9. Per the germline V gene, CDR1 is MNHEY and CDR2 is SMNVEV (reference sequence). The CDR3 extends over 17 amino acids.

This TCR was recovered from a woman aged 45-65 years with Graves' hyperthyroidism. This chain connects TRBV27 to TRBJ2-3, with 8 bases lining up with TRBD1. Sequencing was performed on blood. For the CDR3, the DNA is TGTGCCAGCAGTTTTTCAGGGGGCCTCTTCGGCACAGATACGCAGTATTTT. Translated: CASSFSGGLFGTDTQYF.